This record covers a single T cell receptor (beta chain). V was clipped by 2 bases and J by 0 bases, with 11 bases between them. Germline V gene data show CDR1 as SGHVS and CDR2 as FQNEAQ. This CDR3 comprises 16 residues. Original processing methods: Quantification of nucleated cells was approximated via reference gene primer amplification. Repertoires were generated with immunoSEQ multiplex PCR, while TCRdb's copy carries only in-frame clones and drops some. The V and J calls and clone size come from that table; D and trimming were worked out from the DNA. The table records 84,000 or so clones, 82% of them present only once. This sample is part of a study of blood T cell repertoires in COVID-19. About the study: Acute-phase and convalescent COVID-19 samples originated in the United States, Italy and Spain. PBMCs, B-cell-depleted T cells, or T cells provided the cDNA or gDNA that made up the material.

The TCR comes from an elderly woman with acute or convalescent COVID-19. Material for sequencing was peripheral blood. The chain uses TRBV7-8 and TRBJ1-3, with TRBD1 as a possible D gene (5 bases). The CDR3 here is CASSLSPGLSGNTIYF. CDR3 nucleotide sequence: TGTGCCAGCAGCTTATCGCCAGGGCTCTCTGGAAACACCATATATTTT. Full variable domain (remainder filled in from reference TRBV7-8 and TRBJ1-3): GAGVSQSPRYKVAKRGQDVALRCDPISGHVSLFWYQQALGQGPEFLTYFQNEAQLDKSGLPSDRFFAERPEGSVSTLKIQRTQQEDSAVYLCASSLSPGLSGNTIYFGEGSWLTVV.